This passage covers 15 T cell receptor beta chains from one sample sequenced in a study of T-cell reconstitution after alpha-beta-depleted transplantation in children. Unique molecular identifiers were incorporated during preparation of the TCRbeta library. TCRdb re-called the PCR reads through MiXCR, storing one row per CDR3 protein. Counted here are approximately 150,000 distinct CDR3 sequences, about 9% occurring once; the ten biggest clones make up less than 20%. The material sequenced was PBMCs, mostly from graft donor cells, taken 180 days after TCRalphabeta/CD19-depleted stem cell transplant. All receptors come from a female patient between 2 and 15 years old who had a stem cell transplant for congenital amegakaryocytic thrombocytopenia, so the T cells may come from the graft donor.

This clonotype occurred a few times. The chain couples TRBV28 to TRBJ2-5; TRBD2 matches at 8 bases. V was clipped by 2 bases and J by 5 bases; unmatched bases: 7. CDR1 MDHEN and CDR2 SYDVKM come from the germline V gene. The CDR3 is 15 residues long. The CDR3 region is CASSLGGRLLETQYF. The CDR3 DNA reads TGTGCCAGCAGTTTAGGCGGGAGGCTTTTGGAGACCCAGTACTTC. The full variable domain, in which reference TRBV28 and TRBJ2-5 provide the parts outside the CDR3, is DVKVTQSSRYLVKRTGEKVFLECVQDMDHENMFWYRQDPGLGLRLIYFSYDVKMKEKGDIPEGYSVSREKKERFSLILESASTNQTSMYLCASSLGGRLLETQYFGPGTRLLVL.

The chain uses TRBV5-1 and TRBJ1-2; possible D gene TRBD1, 5 bases. The CDR3 is 15 residues long. The ends were cut back, 2 bases at V and 1 base at J, with 12 bases in the middle. CDR1 SGHRS and CDR2 YFSETQ come from the germline V gene. CDR3 sequence reads: CASSLTPGLNYGYTF. DNA for the CDR3: TGCGCCAGCAGCTTAACCCCGGGGCTTAACTATGGCTACACCTTC.

This clonotype was detected many times. The V call is TRBV6-2 or TRBV6-3, the J call TRBJ2-3; TRBD2 matches at 7 bases. The CDR3 length is 15 residues. The germline gives CDR1 MNHEY, CDR2 SVGEGT. The V gene end was trimmed by 4 bases and the J gene end by 2 bases; junction bases not matched to a gene: 6. The CDR3 loop is CASSLGGSTTDTQYF. For the CDR3, the DNA is TGTGCCAGCAGTTTGGGGGGGAGCACCACAGATACGCAGTATTTT.

This clonotype was seen repeatedly, ten times or more. V and J are TRBV3-1 and TRBJ1-2; D call uncertain. The CDR3 sequence is 14 residues long. Germline V gene sequence: CDR1 LGHDT, CDR2 YNNKEL (reference sequence). V was clipped by 5 bases and J by 4 bases, with 14 bases between them. Written as DNA, the CDR3 is TGTGCCAGCAGCGCTCGAGCAGAAGTCTATGGCTACACCTTC. This encodes CASSARAEVYGYTF.

This clonotype was detected ten times or more. The chain joins TRBV29-1 to TRBJ2-3; 8 nucleotides agree with TRBD1. Trimming cost V 3 bases and J 4 bases; bases outside gene matches: 9. The CDR3 spans 15 residues. CDR1 is SQVTM, CDR2 ANQGSEA, per germline. Here the CDR3 reads CSVEGGQGASDTQYF. CDR3 nucleotide sequence: TGCAGCGTTGAGGGGGGCCAGGGGGCGTCAGATACGCAGTATTTT.

The chain joins TRBV5-1 to TRBJ1-1, with D possibly matching TRBD1 (6 bases). This CDR3 contains 16 residues. CDR1 is SGHRS and CDR2 is YFSETQ in the germline V gene. V was trimmed by 5 bases and J by 0 bases, leaving 17 bases between them. CDR3 nucleotide sequence: TGCGCCAGCAGTCCGGACAGACGGAAAATGAACACTGAAGCTTTCTTT. It encodes CASSPDRRKMNTEAFF.

The sample holds many counts of this clonotype. V and J are TRBV5-6 and TRBJ2-1; D perhaps matches TRBD1 (5 bases). V lost 5 bases and J lost 13, with 19 bases in between. CDR1 is SGHDT and CDR2 is YYEEEE in the germline V gene. The CDR3 spans 13 residues. The CDR3 loop is CASSPLSQGNQFF. CDR3 DNA sequence: TGTGCCAGCAGTCCCCTGAGTCAGGGAAACCAGTTCTTC.

This clonotype was detected many times. V is TRBV14 and J is TRBJ2-5, with a tentative D call TRBD1 (5 bases). The CDR3 contains 14 residues. Between the trimmed V and J ends, which lost 4 bases and 4 bases, there was a span of 13 bases. Germline V gene sequence: CDR1 SGHDN, CDR2 FVKESK. The CDR3 protein is CASSRTSGAETQYF. CDR3 in DNA: TGTGCCAGCAGCCGGACATCTGGGGCAGAGACCCAGTACTTC.

This clonotype showed up many times. The CDR3 DNA reads as TGTGCCACCAGCAGAGGGGCCACTGAGACCAAAAACATTCAGTACTTC. The encoded protein is CATSRGATETKNIQYF. V is TRBV15 and J is TRBJ2-4, with no clear D. CDR3 size: 16 residues. V gave up 1 base and J gave up 2 bases, with 12 bases separating them. CDR1 is LNHNV and CDR2 is YYDKDF in the germline V gene (reference sequence).

This clonotype was seen more than once but under ten times. The chain links TRBV6-5 to TRBJ2-6; D gene unclear. CDR1 and CDR2 (germline): MNHEY, SVGAGI. The V end was cut by 7 bases, the J end by 4 bases, with 8 bases between. The CDR3 has 13 amino acids. CDR3 amino acids: CASNNPGANVLTF. CDR3 DNA sequence: TGTGCCAGCAACAATCCCGGGGCCAACGTCCTGACTTTC.

This clonotype was seen ten or more times. The chain joins TRBV12-3 or TRBV12-4 to TRBJ1-2; D is unresolved. V was cut by 3 bases and J by 8 bases, with 10 bases left in between. The CDR3 covers 12 residues. The CDR3 nucleotides are TGTGCCAGCAGTTTCCGTTTAAGGGGCTACACCTTC. As protein: CASSFRLRGYTF.

Ten or more counts support this clonotype. The rearrangement joins TRBV5-1 to TRBJ1-2; D is possibly TRBD1 (6 bases). The CDR3 has 15 amino acids. V was clipped by 4 bases and J by 7 bases, with 20 bases between them. In germline, CDR1 is SGHRS, CDR2 YFSETQ. The CDR3, as DNA: TGCGCCAGCAGCCTCACCCGGGGGGGCCATGGTGGCTACACCTTC. The encoded protein is CASSLTRGGHGGYTF.

This clonotype was counted at least ten times. The rearrangement links TRBV20-1 to TRBJ1-1; D remains unclear. The CDR3 has 13 residues. The V end lost 5 bases, the J end lost 1 base, and 11 bases lay between the germline ends. Germline assignment: CDR1 DFQATT and CDR2 SNEGSKA (reference sequence). CDR3 DNA: TGCAGTGCTTCTGCCCCAGGGAACACTGAAGCTTTCTTT. Translating gives CSASAPGNTEAFF.

This clonotype was detected only a few times. The chain is built from TRBV6-1 and TRBJ2-3, with a possible D match to TRBD2 (5 bases). In germline, CDR1 is MNHNS, CDR2 SASEGT. The V and J ends lost 6 bases and 5 bases respectively, with 12 bases between them. The CDR3 totals 13 residues. The CDR3 protein is CASRGTGGDTQYF. As DNA, the CDR3 is TGTGCCAGCAGGGGAACCGGAGGAGATACGCAGTATTTT.

This clonotype was seen repeatedly, ten times or more. The rearrangement links TRBV30 to TRBJ1-1; perhaps TRBD1 as D (5 bases). The germline gives CDR1 GTSNPN, CDR2 SVGIG (reference sequence). There are 11 residues in the CDR3. Trimming stripped 4 bases from V and 6 bases from J, with 9 bases between. CDR3 loop: CAWNRGAEAFF. The CDR3 nucleotides are TGTGCCTGGAATCGGGGGGCTGAAGCTTTCTTT.